The entry that follows covers one T cell receptor beta chain sequence. TCRdb's copy holds only in-frame clones and misses some; the assay was immunoSEQ multiplex PCR. The table records about 68,000 clones, 84% of them present only once. These data come from a study of OX40 agonist ivuxolimab in advanced cancers. About the research overall: Clinicians treated patients with ivuxolimab, an agonistic anti-OX40 (CD134) antibody. Across the patients, intravenous ivuxolimab was delivered every 2 weeks at 0.01 to 10 mg/kg. A diagnosis of hepatocellular carcinoma, melanoma, renal cell or head and neck cancer was present in dose-escalation patients. Earlier treatment with anti-PD-1, anti-PD-L1 or anti-CTLA-4 was permitted, and around 43% had received some.

This receptor was taken from an adult with an advanced solid tumor such as melanoma, head and neck, liver or kidney cancer. The sample here was CD4+ or CD8+ T cells sorted from blood, taken in a trial of the OX40 agonist ivuxolimab.

CDR3 nucleotide sequence: TGCGCCAGCAGCCAAGAGTATACCGGACCCGGGGAGCTGTTTTTT. Translation gives CASSQEYTGPGELFF. The chain uses TRBV4-3 and TRBJ2-2; the D is unclear. Deletions cut 0 bases from V and 6 bases from J, with 11 bases between. The germline V gene encodes CDR1 LGHNA and CDR2 YSLEER. The CDR3 has 15 amino acids.